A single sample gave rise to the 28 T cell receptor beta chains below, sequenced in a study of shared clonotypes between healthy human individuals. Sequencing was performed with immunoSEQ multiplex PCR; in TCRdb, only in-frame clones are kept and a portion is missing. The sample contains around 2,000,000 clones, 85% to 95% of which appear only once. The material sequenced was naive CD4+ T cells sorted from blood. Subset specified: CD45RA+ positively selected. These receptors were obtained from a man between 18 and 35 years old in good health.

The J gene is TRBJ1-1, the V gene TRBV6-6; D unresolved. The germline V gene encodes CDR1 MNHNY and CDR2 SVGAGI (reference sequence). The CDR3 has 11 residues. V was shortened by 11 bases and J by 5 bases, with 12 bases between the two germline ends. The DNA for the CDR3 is TGTGCCGGGTTTTTGGGGACTGAAGCTTTCTTT. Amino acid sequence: CAGFLGTEAFF.

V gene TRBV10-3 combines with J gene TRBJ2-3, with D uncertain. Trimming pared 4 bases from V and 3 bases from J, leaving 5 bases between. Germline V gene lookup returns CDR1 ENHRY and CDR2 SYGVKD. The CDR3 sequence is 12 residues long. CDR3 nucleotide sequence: TGTGCCATCAGTGTCTCAACAGATACGCAGTATTTT. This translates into CAISVSTDTQYF.

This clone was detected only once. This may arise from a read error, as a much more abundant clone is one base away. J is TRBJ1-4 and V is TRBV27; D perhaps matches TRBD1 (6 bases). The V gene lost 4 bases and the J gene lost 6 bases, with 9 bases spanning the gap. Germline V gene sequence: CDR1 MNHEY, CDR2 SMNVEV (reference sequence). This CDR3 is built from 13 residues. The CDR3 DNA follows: TGTGCCAGCAGTTCCGGGACATATGAAAAACTGTTTTTT. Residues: CASSSGTYEKLFF.

The CDR3 coding sequence is TGCGCCAGCAGCTTAGAGACAGGGGGCGCGCAGCCCCAGCATTTT. It specifies CASSLETGGAQPQHF. The rearrangement joins TRBV5-1 to TRBJ1-5; 10 nucleotides line up with TRBD1. V was pared by 2 bases and J by 7 bases, with 6 bases of the junction left unmatched. Germline CDR1 is SGHRS and CDR2 is YFSETQ. There are 15 residues in the CDR3. The whole variable domain, remainder taken from reference TRBV5-1 and TRBJ1-5, is KAGVTQTPRYLIKTRGQQVTLSCSPISGHRSVSWYQQTPGQGLQFLFEYFSETQRNKGNFPGRFSGRQFSNSRSEMNVSTLELGDSALYLCASSLETGGAQPQHFGDGTRLSIL.

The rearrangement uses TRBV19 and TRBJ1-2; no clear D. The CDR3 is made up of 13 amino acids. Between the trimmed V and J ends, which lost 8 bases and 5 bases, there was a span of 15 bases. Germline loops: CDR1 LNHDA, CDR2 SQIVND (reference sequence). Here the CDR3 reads CASRLGRGYGYTF. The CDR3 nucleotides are TGTGCCAGTCGTTTAGGGCGGGGATATGGCTACACCTTC.

The DNA of the CDR3 is TGTGCCAGCAGCTTAGGGCCAGGTTCGCAGGAGCAGTACTTC. Its translation: CASSLGPGSQEQYF. The chain links TRBV7-9 to TRBJ2-7; D is uncertain. V was shortened by 1 base and J by 7 bases, with 14 bases between the two germline ends. CDR1 and CDR2 (germline): SEHNR, FQNEAQ (reference sequence). CDR3 length: 14 amino acids.

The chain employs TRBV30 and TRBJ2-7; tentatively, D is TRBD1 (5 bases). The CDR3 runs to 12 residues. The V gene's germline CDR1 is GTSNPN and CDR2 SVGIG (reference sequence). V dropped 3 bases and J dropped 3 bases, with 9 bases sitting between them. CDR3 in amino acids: CAWSPGRYEQYF. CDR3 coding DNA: TGTGCCTGGAGCCCAGGGCGCTACGAGCAGTACTTC.

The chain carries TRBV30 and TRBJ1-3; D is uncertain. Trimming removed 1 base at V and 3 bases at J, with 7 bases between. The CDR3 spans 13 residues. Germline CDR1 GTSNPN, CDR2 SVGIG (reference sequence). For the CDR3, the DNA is TGTGCCTGGAGTGCCCAGAGTGGAAACACCATATATTTT. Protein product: CAWSAQSGNTIYF.

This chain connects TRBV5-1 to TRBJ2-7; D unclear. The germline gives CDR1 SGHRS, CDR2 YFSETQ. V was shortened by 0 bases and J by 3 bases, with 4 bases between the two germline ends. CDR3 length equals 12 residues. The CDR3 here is CASSLGHYEQYF. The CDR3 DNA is TGCGCCAGCAGCTTGGGGCACTACGAGCAGTACTTC.

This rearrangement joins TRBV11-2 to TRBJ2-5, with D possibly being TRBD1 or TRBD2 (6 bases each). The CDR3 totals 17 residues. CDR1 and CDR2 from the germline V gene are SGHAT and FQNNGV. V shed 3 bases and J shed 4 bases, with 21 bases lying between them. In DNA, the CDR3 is TGTGCCAGCAGCTTTACCCCGGGGCGACAGGAGGGAGAGACCCAGTACTTC. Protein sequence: CASSFTPGRQEGETQYF. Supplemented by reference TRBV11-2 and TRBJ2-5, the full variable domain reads EAGVAQSPRYKIIEKRQSVAFWCNPISGHATLYWYQQILGQGPKLLIQFQNNGVVDDSQLPKDRFSAERLKGVDSTLKIQPAKLEDSAVYLCASSFTPGRQEGETQYFGPGTRLLVL.

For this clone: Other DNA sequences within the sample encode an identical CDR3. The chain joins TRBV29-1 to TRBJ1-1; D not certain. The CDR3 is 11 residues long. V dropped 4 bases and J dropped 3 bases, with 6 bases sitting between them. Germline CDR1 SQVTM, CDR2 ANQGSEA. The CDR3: CSVARDTEAFF. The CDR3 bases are TGCAGCGTTGCCCGGGACACTGAAGCTTTCTTT.

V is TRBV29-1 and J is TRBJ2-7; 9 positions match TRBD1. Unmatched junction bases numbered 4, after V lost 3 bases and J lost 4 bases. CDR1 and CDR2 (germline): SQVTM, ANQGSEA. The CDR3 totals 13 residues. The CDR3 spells CSVDAGTGYEQYF. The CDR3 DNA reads TGCAGCGTTGACGCCGGGACAGGGTACGAGCAGTACTTC.

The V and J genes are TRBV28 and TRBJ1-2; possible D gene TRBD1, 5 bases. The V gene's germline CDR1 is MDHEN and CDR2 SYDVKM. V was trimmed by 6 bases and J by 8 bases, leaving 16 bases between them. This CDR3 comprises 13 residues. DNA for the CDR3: TGTGCCAGCAGCCCGATAGGGGTGGGCGGCTACACCTTC. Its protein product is CASSPIGVGGYTF.

DNA of the CDR3: TGTGCCAGCAGCTTAAATATCGGAGAGCAGTACTTC. It translates to CASSLNIGEQYF. This chain connects TRBV7-2 to TRBJ2-7; the D is unclear. The length of the CDR3 is 12 residues. Trimming pared 2 bases from V and 7 bases from J, leaving 9 bases between. The germline gives CDR1 SGHTA, CDR2 FQGNSA.

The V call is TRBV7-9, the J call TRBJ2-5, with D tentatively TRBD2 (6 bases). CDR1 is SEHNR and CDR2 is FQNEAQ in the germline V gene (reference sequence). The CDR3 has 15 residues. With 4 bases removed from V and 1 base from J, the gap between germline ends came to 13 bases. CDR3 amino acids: CASSSLGLLQETQYF. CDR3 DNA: TGTGCCAGCAGCTCTCTGGGACTGCTCCAAGAGACCCAGTACTTC. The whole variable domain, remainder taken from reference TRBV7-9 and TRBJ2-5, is DTGVSQNPRHKITKRGQNVTFRCDPISEHNRLYWYRQTLGQGPEFLTYFQNEAQLEKSRLLSDRFSAERPKGSFSTLEIQRTEQGDSAMYLCASSSLGLLQETQYFGPGTRLLVL.

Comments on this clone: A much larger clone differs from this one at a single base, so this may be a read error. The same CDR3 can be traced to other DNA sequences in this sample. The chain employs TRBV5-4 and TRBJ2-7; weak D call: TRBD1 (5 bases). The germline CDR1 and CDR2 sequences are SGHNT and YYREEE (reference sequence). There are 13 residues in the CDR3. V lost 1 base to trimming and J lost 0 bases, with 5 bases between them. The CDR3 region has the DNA TGTGCCAGCAGCTTGACAGGCTCCTACGAGCAGTACTTC. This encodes CASSLTGSYEQYF. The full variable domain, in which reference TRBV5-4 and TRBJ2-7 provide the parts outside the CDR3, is ETGVTQSPTHLIKTRGQQVTLRCSSQSGHNTVSWYQQALGQGPQFIFQYYREEENGRGNFPPRFSGLQFPNYSSELNVNALELDDSALYLCASSLTGSYEQYFGPGTRLTVT.

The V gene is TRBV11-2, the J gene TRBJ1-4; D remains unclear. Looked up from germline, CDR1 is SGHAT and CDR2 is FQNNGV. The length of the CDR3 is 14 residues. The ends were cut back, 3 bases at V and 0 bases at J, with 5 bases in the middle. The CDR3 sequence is CASSFGSTNEKLFF. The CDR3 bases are TGTGCCAGCAGCTTCGGCTCAACTAATGAAAAACTGTTTTTT.

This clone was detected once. CDR3 in DNA: TGCGCCAGCAGCTTGGACGGGACAGGGGGCGGAGAGACCCAGTACTTC. Translated, it gives CASSLDGTGGGETQYF. The chain uses TRBV5-1 and TRBJ2-5, with TRBD1 matching over 12 bases. From germline, CDR1 is SGHRS and CDR2 YFSETQ. Trimming at V came to 0 bases and at J to 4 bases, leaving 4 bases not matched to a gene. This CDR3 has 16 amino acids. The full variable domain, in which reference TRBV5-1 and TRBJ2-5 provide the parts outside the CDR3, is KAGVTQTPRYLIKTRGQQVTLSCSPISGHRSVSWYQQTPGQGLQFLFEYFSETQRNKGNFPGRFSGRQFSNSRSEMNVSTLELGDSALYLCASSLDGTGGGETQYFGPGTRLLVL.

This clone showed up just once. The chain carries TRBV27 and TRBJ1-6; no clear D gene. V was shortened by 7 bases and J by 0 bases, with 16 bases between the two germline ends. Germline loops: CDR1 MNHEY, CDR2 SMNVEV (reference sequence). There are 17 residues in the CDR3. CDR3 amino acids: CASKLTASSSYNSPLHF. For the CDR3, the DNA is TGTGCCAGCAAGCTGACGGCGTCCAGCTCCTATAATTCACCCCTCCACTTT.

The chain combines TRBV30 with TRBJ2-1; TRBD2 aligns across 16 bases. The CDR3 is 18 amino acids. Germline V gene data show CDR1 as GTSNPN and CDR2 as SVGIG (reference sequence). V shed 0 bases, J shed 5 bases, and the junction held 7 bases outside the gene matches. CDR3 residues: CAWSVGTSGRVWNNEQFF. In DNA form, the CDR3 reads TGTGCCTGGAGTGTGGGGACTAGCGGGAGGGTCTGGAACAATGAGCAGTTCTTC.

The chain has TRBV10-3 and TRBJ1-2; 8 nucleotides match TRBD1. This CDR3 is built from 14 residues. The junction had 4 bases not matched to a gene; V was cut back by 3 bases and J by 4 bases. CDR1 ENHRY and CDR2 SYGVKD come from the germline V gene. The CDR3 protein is CAISDQGAVYGYTF. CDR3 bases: TGTGCCATCAGTGATCAGGGGGCGGTCTATGGCTACACCTTC.

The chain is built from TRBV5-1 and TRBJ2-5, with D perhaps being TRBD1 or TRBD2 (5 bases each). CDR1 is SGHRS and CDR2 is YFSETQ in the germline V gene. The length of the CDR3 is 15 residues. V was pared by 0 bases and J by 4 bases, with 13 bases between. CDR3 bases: TGCGCCAGCAGCTTGGCCTCGGGGACGGGAGAGACCCAGTACTTC. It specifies CASSLASGTGETQYF.

The CDR3 here is CASSIGGVGEKLFF. CDR3 DNA sequence: TGTGCCAGTAGTATCGGGGGTGTTGGTGAAAAACTGTTTTTT. The rearrangement uses TRBV19 and TRBJ1-4, with a tentative D call TRBD1 (5 bases). V lost 3 bases, J lost 7 bases, and 12 bases lay in between. The germline V gene encodes CDR1 LNHDA and CDR2 SQIVND (reference sequence). The CDR3 is 14 residues long.

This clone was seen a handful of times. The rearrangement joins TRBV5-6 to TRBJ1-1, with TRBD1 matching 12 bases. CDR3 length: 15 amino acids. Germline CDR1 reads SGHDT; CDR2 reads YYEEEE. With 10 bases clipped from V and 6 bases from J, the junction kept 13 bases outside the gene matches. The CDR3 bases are TGTGCCTCCAGGGACAGGGGGCTTGGTTTTTCTGAAGCTTTCTTT. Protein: CASRDRGLGFSEAFF.

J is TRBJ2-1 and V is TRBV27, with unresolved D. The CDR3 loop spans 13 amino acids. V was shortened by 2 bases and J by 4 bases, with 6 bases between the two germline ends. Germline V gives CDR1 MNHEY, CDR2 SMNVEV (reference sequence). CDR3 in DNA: TGTGCCAGCAGTTTAAACAGATACAATGAGCAGTTCTTC. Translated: CASSLNRYNEQFF.

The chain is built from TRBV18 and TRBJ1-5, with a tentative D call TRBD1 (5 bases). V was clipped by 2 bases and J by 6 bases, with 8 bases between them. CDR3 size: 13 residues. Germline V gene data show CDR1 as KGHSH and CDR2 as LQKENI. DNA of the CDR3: TGTGCCAGCTCACCAGGGGGGGTTCAGCCCCAGCATTTT. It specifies CASSPGGVQPQHF.

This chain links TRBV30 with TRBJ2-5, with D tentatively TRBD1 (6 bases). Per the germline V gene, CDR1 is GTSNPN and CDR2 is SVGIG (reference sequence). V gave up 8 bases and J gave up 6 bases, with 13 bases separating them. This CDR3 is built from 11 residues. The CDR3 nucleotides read TGTGCCGGGGGCAGGGAGCAGACCCAGTACTTC. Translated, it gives CAGGREQTQYF.

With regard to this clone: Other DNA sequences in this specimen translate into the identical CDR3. The CDR3 DNA is TGTGCCAGCAGCCGTCCTCCTTACAATTCACCCCTCCACTTT. As protein: CASSRPPYNSPLHF. V usage is TRBV28 and J usage is TRBJ1-6; D not resolved. Trimming stripped 6 bases from V and 7 bases from J, with 13 bases between. CDR3 size: 14 residues. In germline, CDR1 is MDHEN, CDR2 SYDVKM. The variable domain in full, with the rest retrieved from reference TRBV28 and TRBJ1-6, is DVKVTQSSRYLVKRTGEKVFLECVQDMDHENMFWYRQDPGLGLRLIYFSYDVKMKEKGDIPEGYSVSREKKERFSLILESASTNQTSMYLCASSRPPYNSPLHFGNGTRLTVT.